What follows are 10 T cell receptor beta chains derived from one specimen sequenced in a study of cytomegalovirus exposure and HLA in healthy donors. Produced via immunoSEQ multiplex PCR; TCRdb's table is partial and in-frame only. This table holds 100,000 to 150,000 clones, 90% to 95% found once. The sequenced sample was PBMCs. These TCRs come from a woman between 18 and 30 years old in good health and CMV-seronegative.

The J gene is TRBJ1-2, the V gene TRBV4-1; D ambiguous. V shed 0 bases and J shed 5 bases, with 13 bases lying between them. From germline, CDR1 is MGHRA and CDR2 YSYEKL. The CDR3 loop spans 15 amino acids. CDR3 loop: CASSQESNGGYGYTF. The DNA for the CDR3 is TGCGCCAGCAGCCAAGAATCAAACGGAGGGTATGGCTACACCTTC.

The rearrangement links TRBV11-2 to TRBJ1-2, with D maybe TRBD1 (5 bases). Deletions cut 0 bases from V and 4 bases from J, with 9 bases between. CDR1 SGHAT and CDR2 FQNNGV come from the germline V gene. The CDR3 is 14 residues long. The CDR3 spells CASSLEQGPYGYTF. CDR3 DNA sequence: TGTGCCAGCAGCTTAGAGCAGGGCCCCTATGGCTACACCTTC.

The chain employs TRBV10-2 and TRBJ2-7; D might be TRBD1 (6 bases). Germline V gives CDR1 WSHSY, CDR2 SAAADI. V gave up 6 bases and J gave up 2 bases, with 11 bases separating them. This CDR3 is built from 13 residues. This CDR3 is CASSSDRPYEQYF. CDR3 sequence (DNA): TGCGCCAGCAGCTCAGACAGGCCCTACGAGCAGTACTTC.

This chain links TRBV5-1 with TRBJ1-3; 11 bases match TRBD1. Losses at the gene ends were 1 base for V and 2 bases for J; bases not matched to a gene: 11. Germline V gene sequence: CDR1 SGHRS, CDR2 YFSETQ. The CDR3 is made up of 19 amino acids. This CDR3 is CASSLRGTGGASAGNTIYF. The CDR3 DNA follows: TGCGCCAGCAGCTTGCGTGGGACAGGGGGTGCTTCGGCTGGAAACACCATATATTTT.

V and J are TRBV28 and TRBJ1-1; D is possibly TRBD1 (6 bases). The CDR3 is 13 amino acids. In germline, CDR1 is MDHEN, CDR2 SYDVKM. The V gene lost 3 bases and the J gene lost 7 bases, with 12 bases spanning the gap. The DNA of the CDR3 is TGTGCCAGCAGTTTCGGGGGGCAGGGTGAAGCTTTCTTT. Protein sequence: CASSFGGQGEAFF.

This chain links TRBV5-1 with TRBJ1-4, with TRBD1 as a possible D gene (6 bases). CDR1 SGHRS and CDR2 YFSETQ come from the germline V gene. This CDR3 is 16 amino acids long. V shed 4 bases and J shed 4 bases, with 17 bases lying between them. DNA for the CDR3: TGCGCCAGCAGCATGGGAAGACAGGCATTTAATGAAAAACTGTTTTTT. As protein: CASSMGRQAFNEKLFF.

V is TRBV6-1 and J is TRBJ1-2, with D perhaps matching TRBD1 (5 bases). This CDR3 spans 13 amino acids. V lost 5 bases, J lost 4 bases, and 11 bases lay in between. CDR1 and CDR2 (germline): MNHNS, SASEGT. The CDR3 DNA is TGTGCCAGCAGTAGGGAGGGACCCTATGGCTACACCTTC. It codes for CASSREGPYGYTF.

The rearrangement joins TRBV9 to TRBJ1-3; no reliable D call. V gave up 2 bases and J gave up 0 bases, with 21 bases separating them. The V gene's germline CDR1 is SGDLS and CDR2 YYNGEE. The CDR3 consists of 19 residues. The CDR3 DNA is TGTGCCAGCAGCGTTCGTCGAGAGATACCCGCAAGCTCTGGAAACACCATATATTTT. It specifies CASSVRREIPASSGNTIYF.

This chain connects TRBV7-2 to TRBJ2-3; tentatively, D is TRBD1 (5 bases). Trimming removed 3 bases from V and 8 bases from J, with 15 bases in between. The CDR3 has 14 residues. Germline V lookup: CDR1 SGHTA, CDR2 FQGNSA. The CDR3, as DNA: TGTGCCAGCAGCTTCGACAGATCCCCAGCTACGCAGTATTTT. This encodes CASSFDRSPATQYF. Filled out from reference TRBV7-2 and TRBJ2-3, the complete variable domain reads GAGVSQSPSNKVTEKGKDVELRCDPISGHTALYWYRQSLGQGLEFLIYFQGNSAPDKSGLPSDRFSAERTGGSVSTLTIQRTQQEDSAVYLCASSFDRSPATQYFGPGTRLTVL.

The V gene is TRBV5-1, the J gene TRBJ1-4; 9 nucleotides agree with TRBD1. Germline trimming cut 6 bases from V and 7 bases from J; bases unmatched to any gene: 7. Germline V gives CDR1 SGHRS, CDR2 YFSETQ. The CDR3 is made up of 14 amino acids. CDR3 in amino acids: CASTLGTGREKLFF. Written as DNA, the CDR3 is TGCGCCAGCACCCTAGGGACAGGGCGTGAAAAACTGTTTTTT.